Sequencing of this TCR beta chain was carried out in a study of Ad26.COV2.S vaccination and SARS-CoV-2 variants. The protocol was immunoSEQ multiplex PCR, while the TCRdb copy is restricted to in-frame clones and leaves out a portion. The sample lists over 130,000 clones; 86% were seen once. The sequences come from peripheral blood, collected after recovery from COVID-19. The source of this sequence is a human donor who had recovered from COVID-19.

CDR3 protein: CASRDLQASNSPLHF. CDR3 coding DNA: TGCGCCAGCAGGGACCTACAGGCTAGTAATTCACCCCTCCACTTT. This chain links TRBV5-1 with TRBJ1-6, with a weak D call TRBD1 (5 bases). The CDR3 extends over 15 amino acids. Germline V gene lookup returns CDR1 SGHRS and CDR2 YFSETQ. Trimming stripped 5 bases from V and 6 bases from J, with 15 bases between.